These 14 T cell receptor beta chains came from one sample sequenced in a study of shared clonotypes between healthy human individuals. The repertoire was sequenced with immunoSEQ multiplex PCR; TCRdb's copy has only in-frame clones and lacks some. Of about 510,000 clones listed, 90% to 97% are singletons. The specimen was naive CD4+ T cells sorted from blood. Subset of the sample: CD45RA+ positively selected. These receptor sequences come from a young woman in good health.

V is TRBV29-1 and J is TRBJ1-1, with 7 bases lining up with TRBD1. This CDR3 region has 13 residues. Germline CDR1 reads SQVTM; CDR2 reads ANQGSEA. V trimming: 7 bases; J trimming: 1 base; junction bases outside the gene matches: 6. CDR3 nucleotide sequence: TGCAGCGCCCCCGGGACAGAGAACACTGAAGCTTTCTTT. Amino acid sequence: CSAPGTENTEAFF.

This sequence joins TRBV6-5 and TRBJ2-7; maybe TRBD1 (6 bases). The CDR3 runs 14 residues. CDR1 MNHEY and CDR2 SVGAGI come from the germline V gene. Trimming took off 6 bases at V and 3 bases at J, with 15 bases between the two ends. CDR3 coding DNA: TGTGCCAGCAGCCAGGGGCCTTCATACTACGAGCAGTACTTC. This translates into CASSQGPSYYEQYF.

The chain recombines TRBV18 with TRBJ2-7, with a weak D call TRBD1 (6 bases). The CDR3 spans 14 residues. V lost 4 bases and J 4 bases, leaving 14 bases between the germline ends. CDR1 is KGHSH and CDR2 is LQKENI in the germline V gene. The CDR3 region is CASSLRGISYEQYF. DNA for the CDR3: TGTGCCAGCTCACTGAGGGGGATTTCTTACGAGCAGTACTTC.

This clone was detected only once. The V call is TRBV6-6, the J call TRBJ1-1, with TRBD1 matching over 8 bases. Germline CDR1 and CDR2: MNHNY and SVGAGI (reference sequence). The CDR3 extends over 15 amino acids. The V gene end was trimmed by 4 bases and the J gene end by 5 bases; junction bases not matched to a gene: 9. The CDR3 DNA reads TGTGCCAGCAGTTTCGGACAGGGCGGAGGAACTGAAGCTTTCTTT. Its translation is CASSFGQGGGTEAFF.

This rearrangement joins TRBV5-4 to TRBJ2-7; D remains ambiguous. V was shortened by 6 bases and J by 0 bases, with 13 bases between the two germline ends. This CDR3 spans 14 amino acids. Germline lookup yields CDR1 SGHNT and CDR2 YYREEE (reference sequence). The CDR3 nucleotides read TGTGCCAGCACCCCGGGTCTTCACTCCTACGAGCAGTACTTC. Protein: CASTPGLHSYEQYF.

The rearrangement joins TRBV5-1 to TRBJ2-7; the match to TRBD2 covers 10 bases. In germline, CDR1 is SGHRS, CDR2 YFSETQ. The CDR3 runs to 18 residues. J lost 3 bases, V lost 0 bases, and 12 bases had no gene match. Here the CDR3 DNA reads TGCGCCAGCAGCTTGGAGGGAAGCGGGAGGGCCGTGGGCTACGAGCAGTACTTC. Translation: CASSLEGSGRAVGYEQYF.

This sequence joins TRBV28 and TRBJ2-1; 11 nucleotides align to TRBD2. The CDR3 length is 19 residues. Trimming removed 5 bases from V and 0 bases from J; junction bases left unmatched: 12. Germline CDR1 and CDR2: MDHEN and SYDVKM. DNA for the CDR3: TGTGCCAGCAGTCCACGACTAGCGGGGCTTCTCCGCTCCTACAATGAGCAGTTCTTC. Translation gives CASSPRLAGLLRSYNEQFF.

The rearrangement joins TRBV4-1 to TRBJ2-5; perhaps D is TRBD1 or TRBD2 (5 bases each). The CDR3 sequence is 18 residues long. Germline V gene lookup returns CDR1 MGHRA and CDR2 YSYEKL. V lost 1 base, J lost 4 bases, and 22 bases lay in between. The CDR3 DNA is TGCGCCAGCAGCCAAGGGGTCGGGTTTGGGGGTGTTCGAGAGACCCAGTACTTC. Its translation is CASSQGVGFGGVRETQYF.

The table lists this clone with a count of one. The V and J genes are TRBV11-2 and TRBJ1-1, with D unresolved. With 0 bases removed from V and 2 bases from J, the gap between germline ends came to 13 bases. Germline CDR1 SGHAT, CDR2 FQNNGV. This CDR3 spans 16 amino acids. Written as DNA, the CDR3 is TGTGCCAGCAGCTTAGAGGGATGGGGAATCAACACTGAAGCTTTCTTT. It is translated as CASSLEGWGINTEAFF.

V usage is TRBV6-6 and J usage is TRBJ1-2; D not certain. Per germline, CDR1 MNHNY and CDR2 SVGAGI (reference sequence). V dropped 7 bases and J dropped 0 bases, with 12 bases sitting between them. The CDR3 is made up of 14 amino acids. The CDR3 nucleotides read TGTGCCAGCAAAAATCCGGCTGCTAACTATGGCTACACCTTC. As protein: CASKNPAANYGYTF.

J is TRBJ2-5 and V is TRBV7-2; D is unclear. V lost 2 bases to trimming and J lost 2 bases, with 3 bases between them. The CDR3 is 12 amino acids. Germline values: CDR1 SGHTA, CDR2 FQGNSA. CDR3 protein: CASSLYQETQYF. The CDR3 DNA sequence: TGTGCCAGCAGCTTATATCAAGAGACCCAGTACTTC.

The CDR3 bases are TGTGCCAGCAGCACTGAGAGGGCGGGTGAGCAGTTCTTC. This codes for CASSTERAGEQFF. The chain uses TRBV5-8 and TRBJ2-1, with D maybe TRBD2 (5 bases). This CDR3 has 13 residues. CDR1 and CDR2 (germline): SGHTS, YDEGEE. The ends were cut back, 4 bases at V and 9 bases at J, with 14 bases in the middle.

This chain connects TRBV9 to TRBJ2-2, with 9 bases matching TRBD2. This CDR3 region has 16 residues. The V and J ends lost 3 bases and 4 bases, in that order; junction bases with no gene match: 7. Germline loops: CDR1 SGDLS, CDR2 YYNGEE. CDR3: CASSAPGLAGTGELFF. The DNA for the CDR3 is TGTGCCAGCAGCGCTCCGGGACTAGCAGGCACCGGGGAGCTGTTTTTT.

This clone was detected only once. This chain uses TRBV9 with TRBJ2-2; D gene unclear. Trimming cost V 4 bases and J 4 bases, with 14 bases left between them. Germline CDR1 SGDLS, CDR2 YYNGEE. CDR3 length: 15 residues. This CDR3 is CASSPPVSRTGELFF. The CDR3 region has the DNA TGTGCCAGCAGCCCCCCGGTGTCGCGCACCGGGGAGCTGTTTTTT.